This TCR beta chain was captured in a study of tumor and adjacent non-tumor tissue in lung cancer. RNA was extracted from bulk tissue without any cell sorting. The normal lung tissue was taken more than 3 cm from the tumor edge. This clonotype counts as medium-sized. Three rounds of nested PCR, following a modified ARM-PCR protocol, produced the TCRbeta library. MiXCR, applied by TCRdb to the multiplex PCR reads, yields one record per CDR3 protein. The table has tens of thousands of distinct CDR3 sequences, about 79% seen once. Germline loops: CDR1 MNHEY, CDR2 SVGEGT. This CDR3 is 13 amino acids long. Trimming left V 6 bases short and J 9 bases short, with 15 bases between.

This TCR was sampled from a woman aged 60-75 years with non-small cell lung cancer. The sequencing sample was made of distant non-tumor lung tissue. The J gene is TRBJ2-1, the V gene TRBV6-2 or TRBV6-3; D is perhaps TRBD2 (6 bases). CDR3 sequence (DNA): TGTGCCAGCAGCATAGGGCGGGGAGGTGAGCAGTTCTTC. The encoded protein is CASSIGRGGEQFF.